This T cell receptor (beta chain) was retrieved from a study of cytomegalovirus exposure and HLA in healthy donors. Comments on this clone: Its antigen is unknown.

The CDR3 is 16 amino acids. The ends lost 2 bases at V and 3 bases at J; junction bases unmatched: 2. Germline V gene data show CDR1 as LGHNA and CDR2 as YNFKEQ. A multiplex PCR was run with 60 Vbeta primers and 13 Jbeta primers. Per the study methods: In a later analysis, of roughly 73 million unique beta chains, roughly 10 million appeared in at least two donors. Sequencing used immunoSEQ multiplex PCR; TCRdb keeps in-frame clones, though not all of them. V, J and clone size are taken as reported in that table, and D and trimming were inferred from the DNA itself. Of approximately 200,000 clones in the sample, roughly 79% are singletons; the top ten hold less than 2%. Findings of the study overall: Further analysis, carried out later, found HLA-associated TCR beta chains more clonally expanded than equally common other chains. Rare TCR sequences dominated, though some public TCRs recurred in many donors.

This clonotype was obtained from a man aged 25 to 40 in good health and CMV-seronegative. The chain has TRBV4-2 and TRBJ2-1; 12 bases line up with TRBD2. The sample was PBMCs. CDR3 sequence: CASSQPSGRVYNEQFF. The CDR3 nucleotides are TGTGCCAGCAGCCAACCTAGCGGGAGGGTCTACAATGAGCAGTTCTTC.